The rows below give T cell receptor beta chains drawn from one sample of a study of T cells in localized non-small cell lung cancer. Only in-frame clones appear in the TCRdb table, and some are missing; sequencing was by immunoSEQ multiplex PCR. The table shows some 10,000 clones, with roughly 90% occurring only once. Material: peripheral blood, obtained before any cancer treatment. The receptors shown here come from a male donor aged 60 or over with stage III lung adenocarcinoma. Each CDR3 is given with its conserved first and last residue. D genes are given only for firm matches. Only some rows state a clone size, as once, few, many or a class for expanded clones.

J	D	V	size	length	CDR3	DNA
TRBJ2-5	TRBD1	TRBV29-1	.	14	CSVERDRAGETQYF	TGCAGCGTTGAGCGGGACAGGGCGGGTGAGACCCAGTACTTC
TRBJ2-7	TRBD2	TRBV5-1	once	15	CASSPVGLAGDEQYF	TGCGCCAGCAGCCCGGTCGGGCTAGCGGGAGACGAGCAGTACTTC
TRBJ1-2	.	TRBV19	.	13	CASSKAGHYGYTF	TGTGCCAGTAGTAAGGCAGGACACTATGGCTACACCTTC
TRBJ2-7	TRBD2	TRBV10-1	.	17	CASSEMASGTFFYEQYF	TGCGCCAGCAGTGAAATGGCTAGCGGGACCTTCTTCTACGAGCAGTACTTC
TRBJ2-7	.	TRBV6-5	.	12	CASRGTTYEQYF	TGTGCCAGCAGAGGGACGACCTACGAGCAGTACTTC
TRBJ2-3	.	TRBV5-4	once	13	CASSLTSTDTQYF	TGTGCCAGCAGCTTGACTAGCACAGATACGCAGTATTTT
TRBJ2-7	.	TRBV11-3	.	12	CASSLEGDEQYF	TGTGCCAGCAGCTTGGAGGGCGACGAGCAGTACTTC
TRBJ2-1	.	TRBV2	.	15	CASSGRGLAYNEQFF	TGTGCCAGCAGTGGTCGGGGGTTGGCCTACAATGAGCAGTTCTTC
TRBJ2-7	.	TRBV29-1	.	14	CSVDVSGSIDEQYF	TGCAGCGTTGATGTATCCGGGAGCATCGACGAGCAGTACTTC
TRBJ2-3	TRBD2	TRBV4-3	.	16	CASSQLLAGGLDTQYF	TGCGCCAGCAGCCAACTCCTAGCGGGAGGGCTAGATACGCAGTATTTT
TRBJ1-1	TRBD1	TRBV2	.	14	CASNRDRLNTEAFF	TGTGCCAGCAATAGGGACAGGCTGAACACTGAAGCTTTCTTT